The rows below give T cell receptor beta chains drawn from one sample of a study of shared clonotypes between healthy human individuals. Libraries were prepared by immunoSEQ multiplex PCR; TCRdb keeps only in-frame clonotypes and omits some of them. The table shows over 1.4 million clones, with roughly 95% occurring only once. The sample comprised naive CD4+ T cells sorted from blood. All receptors derive from a man under 40 in good health. CDR3s include the opening cysteine and the closing phenylalanine or tryptophan. The order of the fields is V gene, J gene, clone size, D gene, CDR3 protein. D genes are given only for firm matches. Not every row has a clone size; where given, it reads once, few, many or a size class.

v_gene: TRBV5-4; j_gene: TRBJ2-1; abundance: NA; d_gene: NA; CDR3aa: CASSWWVNSNEQFF
v_gene: TRBV18; j_gene: TRBJ1-4; abundance: NA; d_gene: NA; CDR3aa: CASSPKVLLYYEANEKLFF
v_gene: TRBV5-8; j_gene: TRBJ1-5; abundance: NA; d_gene: NA; CDR3aa: CASSFSLPQHF
v_gene: TRBV10-3; j_gene: TRBJ2-3; abundance: NA; d_gene: NA; CDR3aa: CAIRQGTDTQYF
v_gene: TRBV7-2; j_gene: TRBJ2-1; abundance: NA; d_gene: TRBD2; CDR3aa: CASSLEAGDHEQFF
v_gene: TRBV7-9; j_gene: TRBJ2-7; abundance: once; d_gene: TRBD2; CDR3aa: CASSLVRRRTSGYEQYF
v_gene: TRBV4-3; j_gene: TRBJ2-7; abundance: NA; d_gene: NA; CDR3aa: CASSQGAGRISYEQYF
v_gene: TRBV29-1; j_gene: TRBJ2-7; abundance: NA; d_gene: NA; CDR3aa: CSVDGDYEQYF
v_gene: TRBV7-2; j_gene: TRBJ2-2; abundance: NA; d_gene: TRBD2; CDR3aa: CASSHRIRDYQNTGELFF
v_gene: TRBV28; j_gene: TRBJ2-1; abundance: NA; d_gene: NA; CDR3aa: CASSFGLSLEFF
v_gene: TRBV27; j_gene: TRBJ2-3; abundance: once; d_gene: TRBD1; CDR3aa: CASSLQMTGWDTQYF
v_gene: TRBV5-1; j_gene: TRBJ2-1; abundance: NA; d_gene: NA; CDR3aa: CASSPGVSGPNEQFF
v_gene: TRBV18; j_gene: TRBJ2-7; abundance: NA; d_gene: TRBD2; CDR3aa: CASSSRGRAGTYEQYF
v_gene: TRBV9; j_gene: TRBJ2-1; abundance: few; d_gene: TRBD2; CDR3aa: CASSAPGLAVGEQFF
v_gene: TRBV30; j_gene: TRBJ1-1; abundance: once; d_gene: TRBD1; CDR3aa: CAWSVGGTGGNTEAFF
v_gene: TRBV28; j_gene: TRBJ2-1; abundance: NA; d_gene: TRBD1; CDR3aa: CASSPPTGGRGSSYNEQFF
v_gene: TRBV7-9; j_gene: TRBJ1-4; abundance: NA; d_gene: NA; CDR3aa: CASGGKEKLFF
v_gene: TRBV6-6; j_gene: TRBJ1-5; abundance: NA; d_gene: NA; CDR3aa: CASSYVLGGSQPQHF
v_gene: TRBV25-1; j_gene: TRBJ2-7; abundance: NA; d_gene: NA; CDR3aa: CASTRRGEQYF
v_gene: TRBV7-9; j_gene: TRBJ2-2; abundance: NA; d_gene: TRBD2; CDR3aa: CASWNSGDTGELFF